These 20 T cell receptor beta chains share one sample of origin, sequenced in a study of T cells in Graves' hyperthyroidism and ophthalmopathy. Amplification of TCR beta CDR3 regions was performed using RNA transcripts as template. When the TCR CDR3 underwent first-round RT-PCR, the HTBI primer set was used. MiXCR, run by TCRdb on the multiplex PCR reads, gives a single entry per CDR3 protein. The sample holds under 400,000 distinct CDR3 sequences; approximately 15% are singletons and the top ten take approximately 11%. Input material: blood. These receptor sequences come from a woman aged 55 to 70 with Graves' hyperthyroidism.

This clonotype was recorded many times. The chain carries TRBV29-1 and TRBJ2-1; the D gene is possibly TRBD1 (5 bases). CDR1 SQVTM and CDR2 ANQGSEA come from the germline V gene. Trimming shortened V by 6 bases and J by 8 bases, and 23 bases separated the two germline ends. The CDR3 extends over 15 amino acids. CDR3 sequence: CSVPIPRQFMDEQFF. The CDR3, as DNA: TGCAGCGTGCCGATTCCGCGACAGTTCATGGATGAGCAGTTCTTC.

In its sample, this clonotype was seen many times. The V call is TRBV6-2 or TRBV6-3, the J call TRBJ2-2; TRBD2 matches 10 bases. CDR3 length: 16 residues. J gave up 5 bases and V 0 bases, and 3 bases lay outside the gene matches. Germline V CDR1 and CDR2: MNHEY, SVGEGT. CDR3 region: CASSYSAGGWTGELFF. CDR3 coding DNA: TGTGCCAGCAGTTACTCAGCGGGAGGGTGGACCGGGGAGCTGTTTTTT.

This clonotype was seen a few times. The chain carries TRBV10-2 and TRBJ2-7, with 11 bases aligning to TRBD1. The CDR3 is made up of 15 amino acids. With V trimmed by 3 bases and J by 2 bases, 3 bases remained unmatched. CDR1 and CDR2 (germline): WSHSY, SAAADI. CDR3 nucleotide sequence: TGCGCCAGCAGTGAATCGGGACAGGGGGCCTACGAGCAGTACTTC. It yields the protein CASSESGQGAYEQYF.

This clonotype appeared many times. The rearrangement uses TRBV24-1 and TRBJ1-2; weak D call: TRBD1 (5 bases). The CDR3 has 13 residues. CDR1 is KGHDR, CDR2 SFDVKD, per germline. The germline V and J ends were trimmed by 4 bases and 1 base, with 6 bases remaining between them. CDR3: CATSDRVNYGYTF. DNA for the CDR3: TGTGCCACCAGTGACAGGGTTAACTATGGCTACACCTTC.

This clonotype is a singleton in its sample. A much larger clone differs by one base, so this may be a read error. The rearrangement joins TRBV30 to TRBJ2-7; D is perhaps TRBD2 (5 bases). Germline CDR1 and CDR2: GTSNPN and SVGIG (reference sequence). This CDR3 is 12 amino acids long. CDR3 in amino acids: CARRGPHYEQYF. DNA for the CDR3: TGTGCCCGGAGAGGGCCGCACTACGAGCAGTACTTC. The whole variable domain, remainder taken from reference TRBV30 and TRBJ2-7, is SQTIHQWPATLVQPVGSPLSLECTVEGTSNPNLYWYRQAAGRGLQLLFYSVGIGQISSEVPQNLSASRPQDRQFILSSKKLLLSDSGFYLCARRGPHYEQYFGPGTRLTVT.

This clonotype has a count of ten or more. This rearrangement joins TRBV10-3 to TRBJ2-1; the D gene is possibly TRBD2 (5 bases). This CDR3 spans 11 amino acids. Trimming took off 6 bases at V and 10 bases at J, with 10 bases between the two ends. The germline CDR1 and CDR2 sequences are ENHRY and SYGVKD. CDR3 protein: CAISSGLEQFF. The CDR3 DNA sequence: TGTGCCATCAGCTCAGGACTGGAGCAGTTCTTC.

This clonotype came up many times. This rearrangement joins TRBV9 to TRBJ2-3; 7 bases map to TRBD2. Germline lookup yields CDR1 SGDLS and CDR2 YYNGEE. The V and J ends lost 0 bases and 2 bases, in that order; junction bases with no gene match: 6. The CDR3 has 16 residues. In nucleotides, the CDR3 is TGTGCCAGCAGCGTAGGGTCTAGCGGCCACACAGATACGCAGTATTTT. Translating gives CASSVGSSGHTDTQYF.

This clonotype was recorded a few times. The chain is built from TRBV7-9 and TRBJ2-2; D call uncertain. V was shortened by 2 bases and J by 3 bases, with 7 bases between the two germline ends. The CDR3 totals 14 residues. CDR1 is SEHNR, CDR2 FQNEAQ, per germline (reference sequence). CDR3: CASSLLADTGELFF. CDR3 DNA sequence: TGTGCCAGCAGCTTATTAGCAGACACCGGGGAGCTGTTTTTT.

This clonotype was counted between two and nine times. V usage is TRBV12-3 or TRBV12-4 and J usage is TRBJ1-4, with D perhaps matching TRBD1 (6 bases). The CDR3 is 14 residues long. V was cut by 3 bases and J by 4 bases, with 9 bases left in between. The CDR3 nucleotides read TGTGCCAGCAGTTTCGGACAGAGTAATGAAAAACTGTTTTTT. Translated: CASSFGQSNEKLFF.

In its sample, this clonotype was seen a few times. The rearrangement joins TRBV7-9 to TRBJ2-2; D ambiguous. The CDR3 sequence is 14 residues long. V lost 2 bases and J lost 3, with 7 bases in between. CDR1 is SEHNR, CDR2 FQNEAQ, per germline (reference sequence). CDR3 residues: CASSLRVYTGELFF. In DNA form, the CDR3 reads TGTGCCAGCAGCTTACGGGTCTACACCGGGGAGCTGTTTTTT.

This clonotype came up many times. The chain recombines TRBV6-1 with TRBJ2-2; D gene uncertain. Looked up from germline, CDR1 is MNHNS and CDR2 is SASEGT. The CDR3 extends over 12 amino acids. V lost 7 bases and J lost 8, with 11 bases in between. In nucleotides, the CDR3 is TGTGCCAGCACCGCCTACGGGGGGGAGCTGTTTTTT. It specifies CASTAYGGELFF.

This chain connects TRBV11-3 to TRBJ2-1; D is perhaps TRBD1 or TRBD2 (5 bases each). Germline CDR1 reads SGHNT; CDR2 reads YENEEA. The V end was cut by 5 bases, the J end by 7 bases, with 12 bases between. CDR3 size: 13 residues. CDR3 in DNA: TGTGCCAGCAGCGGGGGAATGGGGAATGAGCAGTTCTTC. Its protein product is CASSGGMGNEQFF. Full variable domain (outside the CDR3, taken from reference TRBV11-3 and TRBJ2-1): EAGVVQSPRYKIIEKKQPVAFWCNPISGHNTLYWYLQNLGQGPELLIRYENEEAVDDSQLPKDRFSAERLKGVDSTLKIQPAELGDSAVYLCASSGGMGNEQFFGPGTRLTVL.

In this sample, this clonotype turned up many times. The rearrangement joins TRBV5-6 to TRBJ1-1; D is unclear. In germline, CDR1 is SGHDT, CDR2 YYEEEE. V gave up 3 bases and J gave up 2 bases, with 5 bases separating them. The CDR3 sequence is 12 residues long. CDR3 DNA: TGTGCCAGCAGCTCCCACAACACTGAAGCTTTCTTT. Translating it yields CASSSHNTEAFF.

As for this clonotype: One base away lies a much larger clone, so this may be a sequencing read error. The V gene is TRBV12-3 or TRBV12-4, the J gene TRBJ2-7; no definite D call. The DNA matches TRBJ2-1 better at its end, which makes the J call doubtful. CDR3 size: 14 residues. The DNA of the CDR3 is TGTGCCAGCAGTTTCCTAGGAAGCTCCTACGAGCAGTTCTTC. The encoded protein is CASSFLGSSYEQFF.

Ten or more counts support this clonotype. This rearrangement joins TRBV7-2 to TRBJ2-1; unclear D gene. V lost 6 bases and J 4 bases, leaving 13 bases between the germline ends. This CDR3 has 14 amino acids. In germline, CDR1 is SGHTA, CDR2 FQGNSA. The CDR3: CASRPAPNYNEQFF. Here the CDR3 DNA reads TGTGCCAGCAGACCAGCCCCAAATTACAATGAGCAGTTCTTC.

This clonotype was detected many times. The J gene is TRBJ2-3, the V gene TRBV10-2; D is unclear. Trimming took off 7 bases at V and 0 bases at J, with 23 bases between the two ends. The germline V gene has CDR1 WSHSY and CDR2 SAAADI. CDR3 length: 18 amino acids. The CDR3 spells CASTGWMNQPASTDTQYF. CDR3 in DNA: TGCGCCAGCACGGGCTGGATGAATCAACCTGCTAGCACAGATACGCAGTATTTT.

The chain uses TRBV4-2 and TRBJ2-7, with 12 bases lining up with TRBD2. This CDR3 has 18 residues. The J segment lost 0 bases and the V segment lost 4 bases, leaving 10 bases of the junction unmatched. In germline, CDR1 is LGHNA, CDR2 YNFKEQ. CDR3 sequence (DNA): TGTGCCAGCAGCCCCGCCCCTAGCGGGAGGGAATTCTCCTACGAGCAGTACTTC. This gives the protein CASSPAPSGREFSYEQYF.

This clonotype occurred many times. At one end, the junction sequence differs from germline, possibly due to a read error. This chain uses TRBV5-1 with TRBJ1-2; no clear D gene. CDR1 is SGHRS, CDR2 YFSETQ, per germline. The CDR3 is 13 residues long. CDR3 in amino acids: CASSLGGIYGYTF. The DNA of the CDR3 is TGTGCCAGCAGCTTGGGAGGGATCTATGGCTACACCTTC. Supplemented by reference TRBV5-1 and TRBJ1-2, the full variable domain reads KAGVTQTPRYLIKTRGQQVTLSCSPISGHRSVSWYQQTPGQGLQFLFEYFSETQRNKGNFPGRFSGRQFSNSRSEMNVSTLELGDSALYLCASSLGGIYGYTFGSGTRLTVV.

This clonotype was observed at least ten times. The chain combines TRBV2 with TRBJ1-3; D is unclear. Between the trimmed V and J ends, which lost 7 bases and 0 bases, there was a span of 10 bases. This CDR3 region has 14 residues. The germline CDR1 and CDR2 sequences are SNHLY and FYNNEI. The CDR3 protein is CASTGRNSGNTIYF. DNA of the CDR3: TGTGCCAGCACGGGCCGGAACTCTGGAAACACCATATATTTT.

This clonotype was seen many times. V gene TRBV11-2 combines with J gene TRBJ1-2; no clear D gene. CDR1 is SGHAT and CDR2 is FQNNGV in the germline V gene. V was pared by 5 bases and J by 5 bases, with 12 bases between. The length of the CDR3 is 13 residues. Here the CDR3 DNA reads TGTGCCAGCAGCCCCGATGGCGGTTATGGCTACACCTTC. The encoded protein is CASSPDGGYGYTF.